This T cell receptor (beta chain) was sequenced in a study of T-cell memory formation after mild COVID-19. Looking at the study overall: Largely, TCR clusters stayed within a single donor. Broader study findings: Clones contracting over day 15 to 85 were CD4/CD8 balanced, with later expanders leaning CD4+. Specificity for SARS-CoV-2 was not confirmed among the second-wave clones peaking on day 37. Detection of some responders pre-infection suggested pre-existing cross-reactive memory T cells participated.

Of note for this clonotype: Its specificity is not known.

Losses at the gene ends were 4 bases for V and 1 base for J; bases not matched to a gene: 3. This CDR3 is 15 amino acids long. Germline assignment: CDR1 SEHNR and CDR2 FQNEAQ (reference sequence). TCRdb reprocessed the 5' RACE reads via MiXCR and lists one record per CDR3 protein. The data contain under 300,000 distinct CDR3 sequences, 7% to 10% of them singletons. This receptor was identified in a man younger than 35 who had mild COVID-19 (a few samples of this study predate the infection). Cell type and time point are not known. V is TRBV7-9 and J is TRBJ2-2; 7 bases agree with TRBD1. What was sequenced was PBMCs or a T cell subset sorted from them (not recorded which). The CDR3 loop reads CASSYRDRNTGELFF. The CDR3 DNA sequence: TGTGCCAGCAGCTACCGGGACAGGAACACCGGGGAGCTGTTTTTT.